The T cell receptor (beta chain) under discussion was sequenced for a study of T cells in localized non-small cell lung cancer. Study-wide results and limits: Adjacent lung had a median approximately 57 of the 100 largest tumor clones. Exceeding tumor, uninvolved adjacent lung had the highest T cell clonality. Because sequencing included only one region (of the tumor), heterogeneity remains possible.

Per the germline V gene, CDR1 is SGHNT and CDR2 is YYREEE (reference sequence). The V gene end was trimmed by 4 bases and the J gene end by 0 bases; junction bases not matched to a gene: 5. This CDR3 comprises 15 residues. Assay: immunoSEQ multiplex PCR; the TCRdb copy retains only in-frame clones and omits some. The sample consists of roughly 13,000 clones, 84% of them appearing once. Notes on this clone: Its matching antigen is unknown.

The sample in question was peripheral blood, obtained before any cancer treatment. The sequence was collected from an older male donor with stage I squamous cell lung carcinoma. V is TRBV5-4 and J is TRBJ2-3, with TRBD2 matching over 7 bases. CDR3 amino acids: CASSPLAASTDTQYF. CDR3 coding DNA: TGTGCCAGCAGCCCCCTAGCGGCTAGCACAGATACGCAGTATTTT.